The 10 T cell receptor beta chains given below trace back to one sample, sequenced in a study of identical twins. TCRdb re-called the 5' RACE reads with MiXCR, one entry per CDR3 protein. Of 450,000 or so distinct CDR3 sequences listed, about 18% are singletons. The sequenced material came from naive T cells sorted from blood. The receptor set was obtained from a man between 50 and 59 years old in good health.

The chain recombines TRBV30 with TRBJ2-7; 8 nucleotides agree with TRBD1. The CDR3 consists of 14 residues. Germline trimming cut 1 base from V and 7 bases from J; bases unmatched to any gene: 9. Germline CDR1 reads GTSNPN; CDR2 reads SVGIG (reference sequence). As DNA, the CDR3 is TGTGCCTGGAGTGAATTCCAGGGGGCCCGGGAGCAGTACTTC. Its translation is CAWSEFQGAREQYF.

In this sample, this clonotype turned up a few times. This chain connects TRBV10-3 to TRBJ2-2; TRBD2 aligns across 8 bases. Losses at the gene ends were 11 bases for V and 5 bases for J; bases not matched to a gene: 13. Germline values: CDR1 ENHRY, CDR2 SYGVKD. This CDR3 comprises 15 residues. The CDR3 loop is CAPRGAAGGTGELFF. CDR3 nucleotides: TGTGCCCCCCGCGGGGCTGCGGGAGGTACCGGGGAGCTGTTTTTT.

V is TRBV27 and J is TRBJ1-6; 8 bases agree with TRBD1. In germline, CDR1 is MNHEY, CDR2 SMNVEV (reference sequence). The trim removed 6 bases at V and 10 bases at J, leaving 5 bases unmatched. The CDR3 is 13 residues long. CDR3 nucleotides: TGTGCCAGCAGAGACAGGGGAGGATCACCCCTCCACTTT. Its translation: CASRDRGGSPLHF.

The sample holds a few counts of this clonotype. This chain uses TRBV10-3 with TRBJ2-1; TRBD2 agrees at 8 bases. The CDR3 is made up of 16 amino acids. Germline trimming cut 0 bases from V and 4 bases from J; bases unmatched to any gene: 5. Germline lookup yields CDR1 ENHRY and CDR2 SYGVKD. The CDR3 protein is CAISESAGGLYNEQFF. In nucleotides, the CDR3 is TGTGCCATCAGTGAGTCGGCGGGAGGCTTATACAATGAGCAGTTCTTC.

This clonotype occurred many times. The chain couples TRBV5-1 to TRBJ2-3; a weak D match, TRBD1 (5 bases). With 5 bases removed from V and 1 base from J, the gap between germline ends came to 11 bases. Germline lookup yields CDR1 SGHRS and CDR2 YFSETQ. The CDR3 sequence is 14 residues long. The CDR3 reads CASRKDTGTDTQYF. DNA of the CDR3: TGCGCCAGCAGGAAGGACACCGGCACAGATACGCAGTATTTT. Looking up the rest from reference TRBV5-1 and TRBJ2-3 gives the full variable domain: KAGVTQTPRYLIKTRGQQVTLSCSPISGHRSVSWYQQTPGQGLQFLFEYFSETQRNKGNFPGRFSGRQFSNSRSEMNVSTLELGDSALYLCASRKDTGTDTQYFGPGTRLTVL.

This sequence joins TRBV5-5 and TRBJ2-3; D unclear. The CDR3 consists of 15 residues. Germline V gene sequence: CDR1 SGHKS, CDR2 YYEKEE (reference sequence). Trimming took off 2 bases at V and 1 base at J, with 11 bases between the two ends. In DNA form, the CDR3 reads TGTGCCAGCAGCTTTGGTCCGTCGGGCACAGATACGCAGTATTTT. Translating gives CASSFGPSGTDTQYF.

The chain employs TRBV11-2 and TRBJ2-1; possible D gene TRBD1, 7 bases. The CDR3 extends over 15 amino acids. Deletions cut 6 bases from V and 4 bases from J, with 16 bases between. Germline loops: CDR1 SGHAT, CDR2 FQNNGV. CDR3 sequence: CASRRGTASYNEQFF. The DNA of the CDR3 is TGTGCCAGCAGACGGGGGACAGCATCTTACAATGAGCAGTTCTTC.

This clonotype was detected ten times or more. The V and J genes are TRBV5-1 and TRBJ1-3; D gene ambiguous. V lost 4 bases to trimming and J lost 1 base, with 12 bases between them. The CDR3 contains 15 residues. CDR1 SGHRS and CDR2 YFSETQ come from the germline V gene. In DNA form, the CDR3 reads TGCGCCAGCAGCCTGGACCAAGGTTCTGGAAACACCATATATTTT. Its translation: CASSLDQGSGNTIYF.

This clonotype was detected only a few times. The genes are TRBV12-3 or TRBV12-4 and TRBJ2-3; TRBD2 is a possible D gene (5 bases). Trimming removed 1 base at V and 10 bases at J, with 9 bases between. CDR3 length equals 12 residues. Here the CDR3 DNA reads TGTGCCAGCAGTTTAGGGTCAGCGGCGCAGTATTTT. Amino acid sequence: CASSLGSAAQYF.

V is TRBV5-1 and J is TRBJ2-5, with 10 bases lining up with TRBD1. Trimming at V came to 4 bases and at J to 2 bases, leaving 8 bases not matched to a gene. This CDR3 comprises 16 residues. Germline lookup yields CDR1 SGHRS and CDR2 YFSETQ. In DNA form, the CDR3 reads TGCGCCAGCAGCCCTTTAGGACAGGGGGGGCAAGAGACCCAGTACTTC. Amino acids: CASSPLGQGGQETQYF.